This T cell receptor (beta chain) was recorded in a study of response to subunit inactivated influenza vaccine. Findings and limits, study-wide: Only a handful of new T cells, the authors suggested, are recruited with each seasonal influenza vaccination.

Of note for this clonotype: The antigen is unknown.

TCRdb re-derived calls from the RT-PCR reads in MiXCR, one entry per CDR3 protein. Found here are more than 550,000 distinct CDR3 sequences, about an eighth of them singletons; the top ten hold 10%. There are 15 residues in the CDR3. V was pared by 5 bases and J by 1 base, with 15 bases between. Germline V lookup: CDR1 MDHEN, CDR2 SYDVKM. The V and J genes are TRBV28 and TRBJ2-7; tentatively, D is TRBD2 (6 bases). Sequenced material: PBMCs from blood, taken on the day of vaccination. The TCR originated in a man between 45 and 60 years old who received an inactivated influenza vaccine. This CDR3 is CASSPHRDWSYEQYF. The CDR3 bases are TGTGCCAGCAGTCCACACCGGGACTGGTCCTACGAGCAGTACTTC.